This T cell receptor (beta chain) was sequenced during a study of cytomegalovirus exposure and HLA in healthy donors. These donors counted as nominally healthy when sampled, but unrecorded immune exposures were likely. Germline V gene data show CDR1 as KGHSH and CDR2 as LQKENI. Between the trimmed V and J ends, which lost 0 bases and 2 bases, there was a span of 8 bases. CDR3 length: 15 residues. Use of 60 Vbeta and 13 Jbeta primers characterized the PCR. TCRdb keeps only in-frame clones here, not all; method: immunoSEQ multiplex PCR. This table holds about 120,000 clones, roughly 9% found once. The TCR sequence derives from a woman between 40 and 50 years old in good health and CMV-seropositive. The sequenced sample consisted of PBMCs. The genes are TRBV18 and TRBJ2-1; D not resolved. The CDR3 DNA is TGTGCCAGCTCACCACCTGTCCGGGCCTACAATGAGCAGTTCTTC. It translates to CASSPPVRAYNEQFF.